This T cell receptor (beta chain) was profiled in a study of cytomegalovirus exposure and HLA in healthy donors. In the PCR, 60 Vbeta and 13 Jbeta primers were used. Clones were sequenced by immunoSEQ multiplex PCR, and TCRdb holds only the in-frame ones, with some missing. Among 100,000 to 150,000 clones listed, roughly three quarters were seen once. The J segment lost 2 bases and the V segment lost 1 base, leaving 8 bases of the junction unmatched. The CDR3 covers 16 residues. Germline V gives CDR1 SGHRS, CDR2 YFSETQ. The chain carries TRBV5-1 and TRBJ2-5; 7 bases line up with TRBD2. The clonotype originates from a woman aged 25 to 45 in good health and CMV-seronegative. The sequencing input was PBMCs. The CDR3: CASSLSGTPVQETQYF. The DNA for the CDR3 is TGCGCCAGCAGCTTGAGCGGGACCCCAGTTCAAGAGACCCAGTACTTC.